These 10 T cell receptor beta chains came from one sample sequenced in a study of shared clonotypes between healthy human individuals. Sequencing was performed with immunoSEQ multiplex PCR; in TCRdb, only in-frame clones are kept and a portion is missing. The sample carries more than 1,200,000 clones, approximately 98.5% recorded once. The sample taken for sequencing was naive CD4+ T cells sorted from blood. Subset noted: CD45RA+ positively selected. These receptors originate from a man aged 25-45 years in good health.

This chain connects TRBV25-1 to TRBJ1-1; possible D gene TRBD1, 6 bases. Germline V gene lookup returns CDR1 MGHDK and CDR2 SYGVNS. V dropped 4 bases and J dropped 6 bases, with 6 bases sitting between them. The CDR3 spans 11 residues. CDR3 amino acids: CASSAGAEAFF. The CDR3 DNA reads TGTGCCAGCAGTGCAGGGGCTGAAGCTTTCTTT.

The rearrangement links TRBV15 to TRBJ1-2; D gene unclear. V was trimmed by 5 bases and J by 7 bases, leaving 23 bases between them. The CDR3 covers 16 residues. Germline CDR1 and CDR2: LNHNV and YYDKDF (reference sequence). Here the CDR3 reads CATSRSFGDLGGGYTF. The CDR3 DNA sequence: TGTGCCACCAGCCGATCATTCGGGGATCTCGGCGGTGGCTACACCTTC.

This clone was observed a single time. V is TRBV7-2 and J is TRBJ2-1; 7 bases fit TRBD2. Per the germline V gene, CDR1 is SGHTA and CDR2 is FQGNSA. J was trimmed by 2 bases and V by 10 bases; bases with no gene match: 8. The CDR3 sequence is 14 residues long. This CDR3 reads CATQAGVAYNEQFF. CDR3 DNA: TGTGCCACTCAGGCGGGAGTAGCCTACAATGAGCAGTTCTTC.

The J gene is TRBJ2-1, the V gene TRBV7-8, with D perhaps TRBD2 (6 bases). The CDR3 has 17 residues. The V and J ends lost 6 bases and 4 bases respectively, with 22 bases between them. CDR1 SGHVS and CDR2 FQNEAQ come from the germline V gene. CDR3 amino acids: CASSPTATSSLYNEQFF. In DNA, the CDR3 is TGTGCCAGCAGTCCAACGGCCACTAGCTCTTTGTACAATGAGCAGTTCTTC.

As DNA, the CDR3 is TGTGCCAGCTCACTGACTAGCGGGAGAAATGAGCAGTTCTTC. This sequence encodes CASSLTSGRNEQFF. The J gene is TRBJ2-1, the V gene TRBV18, with TRBD2 matching over 12 bases. CDR3 length equals 14 residues. Germline V gene sequence: CDR1 KGHSH, CDR2 LQKENI. The junction had 2 bases not matched to a gene; V was cut back by 4 bases and J by 7 bases.

The J gene is TRBJ2-7, the V gene TRBV4-3, with TRBD2 as a possible D gene (6 bases). This CDR3 has 18 amino acids. From germline, CDR1 is LGHNA and CDR2 YSLEER. Trimming left V 5 bases short and J 3 bases short, with 26 bases between. The CDR3 DNA follows: TGCGCCAGCAGCACAACTGTAGGAGGGGCGGGCCCGGTCTACGAGCAGTACTTC. This translates into CASSTTVGGAGPVYEQYF.

This sequence joins TRBV28 and TRBJ2-7; TRBD1 might be the D (5 bases). CDR3 length equals 13 residues. The germline V and J ends were trimmed by 4 bases and 5 bases, with 12 bases remaining between them. CDR1 and CDR2 (germline): MDHEN, SYDVKM. The CDR3 bases are TGTGCCAGCAGTTCCCCCCCAGGGAACGAGCAGTACTTC. It translates to CASSSPPGNEQYF.

This clone came up once. This chain uses TRBV10-3 with TRBJ2-3, with 9 bases lining up with TRBD2. Per germline, CDR1 ENHRY and CDR2 SYGVKD. The CDR3 contains 21 residues. The V gene end was trimmed by 4 bases and the J gene end by 3 bases; junction bases not matched to a gene: 23. The CDR3 loop reads CAISGYRVSGRGQAQTDTQYF. Here the CDR3 DNA reads TGTGCCATCAGTGGATACCGAGTTAGCGGGAGAGGACAAGCACAAACAGATACGCAGTATTTT.

This sequence joins TRBV7-2 and TRBJ2-1; 7 bases match TRBD1. Unmatched junction bases numbered 7, after V lost 5 bases and J lost 3 bases. CDR1 is SGHTA, CDR2 FQGNSA, per germline. CDR3 length equals 15 residues. CDR3 coding DNA: TGTGCCAGCAGCCGAATTGGGGACAGCTACAATGAGCAGTTCTTC. Translated: CASSRIGDSYNEQFF. Complete variable domain (other parts from reference TRBV7-2 and TRBJ2-1): GAGVSQSPSNKVTEKGKDVELRCDPISGHTALYWYRQSLGQGLEFLIYFQGNSAPDKSGLPSDRFSAERTGGSVSTLTIQRTQQEDSAVYLCASSRIGDSYNEQFFGPGTRLTVL.

The chain couples TRBV11-3 to TRBJ2-1, with D possibly being TRBD2 (5 bases). The CDR3 contains 13 residues. Looked up from germline, CDR1 is SGHNT and CDR2 is YENEEA. Between the trimmed V and J ends, which lost 3 bases and 8 bases, there was a span of 11 bases. The CDR3 region has the DNA TGTGCCAGCAGCTTCCTTAGCGCGGATGAGCAGTTCTTC. It specifies CASSFLSADEQFF.